This TCR beta chain was retrieved from a study of blood T cell repertoires in COVID-19. Seattle's enrolled individuals joined amid active infection and were then monitored longitudinally. As processed by the authors: From reference gene primer amplification, estimates of nucleated cell counts were derived. The assay was immunoSEQ multiplex PCR, and TCRdb's table has in-frame clones only and misses some. Clone size and the V and J calls come from that table; the DNA yielded D and trimming. The table records about 220,000 clones, roughly 80% of them present only once. Material: peripheral blood. The sequence was obtained from a woman aged 70-85 years with COVID-19, enrolled during active disease.

CDR3 loop: CASSSLGGQQYF. The CDR3 DNA reads as TGTGCCAGCAGCTCATTGGGGGGGCAGCAGTACTTC. The J gene is TRBJ2-7, the V gene TRBV12-3 or TRBV12-4, with D possibly being TRBD2 (7 bases). The length of the CDR3 is 12 residues. Deletions cut 6 bases from V and 8 bases from J, with 14 bases between.